This T cell receptor (beta chain) was obtained from a study of control samples from healthy donors and cancer patients. Germline values: CDR1 SGHRS, CDR2 YFSETQ. Germline trimming cut 4 bases from V and 11 bases from J; bases unmatched to any gene: 11. The CDR3 spans 13 residues. Clones were read by immunoSEQ multiplex PCR, and TCRdb kept only the in-frame ones, dropping some. The sample shows tens of thousands of clones, 70% to 90% of them seen only once. Sample: blood. The chain uses TRBV5-1 and TRBJ1-1; 7 bases agree with TRBD1. The receptor was isolated from a man in his sixties in good health. CDR3 DNA: TGCGCCAGCAGCGAGGGACCGGGACAGCCGGCTTTCTTT. Amino acids: CASSEGPGQPAFF.